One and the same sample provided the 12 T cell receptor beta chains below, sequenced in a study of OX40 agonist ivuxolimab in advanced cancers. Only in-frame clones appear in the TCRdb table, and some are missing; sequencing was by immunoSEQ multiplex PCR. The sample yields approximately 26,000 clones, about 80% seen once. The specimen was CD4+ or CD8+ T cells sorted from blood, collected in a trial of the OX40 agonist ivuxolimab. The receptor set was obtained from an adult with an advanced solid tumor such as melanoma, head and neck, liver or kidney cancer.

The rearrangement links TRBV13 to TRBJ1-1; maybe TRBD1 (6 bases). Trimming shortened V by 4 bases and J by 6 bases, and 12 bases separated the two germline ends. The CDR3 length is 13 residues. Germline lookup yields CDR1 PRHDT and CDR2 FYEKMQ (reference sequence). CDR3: CASSYGGQAEAFF. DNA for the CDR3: TGTGCCAGCAGCTACGGGGGGCAGGCTGAAGCTTTCTTT.

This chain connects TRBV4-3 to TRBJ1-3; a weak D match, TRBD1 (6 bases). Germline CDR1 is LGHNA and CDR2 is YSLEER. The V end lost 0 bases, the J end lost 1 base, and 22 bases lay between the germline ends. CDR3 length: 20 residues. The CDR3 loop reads CASSQDLWSGASHSGNTIYF. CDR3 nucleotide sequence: TGCGCCAGCAGCCAAGATTTGTGGTCGGGGGCCTCCCATTCTGGAAACACCATATATTTT.

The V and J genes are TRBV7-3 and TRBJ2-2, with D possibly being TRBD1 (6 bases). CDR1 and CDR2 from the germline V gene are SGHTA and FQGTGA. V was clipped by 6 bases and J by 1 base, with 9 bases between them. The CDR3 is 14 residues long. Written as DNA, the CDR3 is TGTGCCAGCAGGGACAGAGAGAACACCGGGGAGCTGTTTTTT. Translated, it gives CASRDRENTGELFF.

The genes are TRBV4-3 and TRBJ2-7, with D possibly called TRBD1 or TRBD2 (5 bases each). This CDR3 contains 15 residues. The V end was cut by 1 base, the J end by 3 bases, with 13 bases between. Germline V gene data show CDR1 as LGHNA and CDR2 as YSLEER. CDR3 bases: TGCGCCAGCAGCCAAGTGGTGTGGGGGAGCTACGAGCAGTACTTC. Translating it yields CASSQVVWGSYEQYF.

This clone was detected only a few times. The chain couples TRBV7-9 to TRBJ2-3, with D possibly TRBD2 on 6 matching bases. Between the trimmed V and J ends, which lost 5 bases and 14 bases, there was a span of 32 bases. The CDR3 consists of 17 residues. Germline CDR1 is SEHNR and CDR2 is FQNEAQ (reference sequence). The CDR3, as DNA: TGTGCCAGCAGCCCTCCAAATAATCCGGGGGAGGTTGTCTTTGGGTATTTT. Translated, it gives CASSPPNNPGEVVFGYF.

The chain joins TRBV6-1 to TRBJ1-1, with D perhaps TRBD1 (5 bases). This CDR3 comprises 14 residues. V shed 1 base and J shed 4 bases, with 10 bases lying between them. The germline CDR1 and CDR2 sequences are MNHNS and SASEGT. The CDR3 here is CASSEVPGFTEAFF. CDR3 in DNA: TGTGCCAGCAGTGAAGTCCCAGGGTTCACTGAAGCTTTCTTT.

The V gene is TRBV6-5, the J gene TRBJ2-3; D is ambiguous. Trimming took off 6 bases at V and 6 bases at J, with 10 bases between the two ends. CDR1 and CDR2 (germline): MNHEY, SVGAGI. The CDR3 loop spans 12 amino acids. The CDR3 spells CASSLEKDTQYF. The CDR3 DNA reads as TGTGCCAGCAGCCTAGAGAAGGATACGCAGTATTTT.

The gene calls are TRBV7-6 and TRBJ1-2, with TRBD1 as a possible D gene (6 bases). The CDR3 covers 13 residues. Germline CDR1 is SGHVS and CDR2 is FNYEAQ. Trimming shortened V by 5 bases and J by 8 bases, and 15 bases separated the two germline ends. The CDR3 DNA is TGTGCCAGCAGCCCGGACAGAAATGTCGGCTACACCTTC. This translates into CASSPDRNVGYTF.

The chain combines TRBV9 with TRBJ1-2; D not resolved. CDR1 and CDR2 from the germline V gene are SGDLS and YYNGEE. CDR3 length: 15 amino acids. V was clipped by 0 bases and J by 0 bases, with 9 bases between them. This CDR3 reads CASSVEASPNYGYTF. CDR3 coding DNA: TGTGCCAGCAGCGTAGAGGCCAGTCCTAACTATGGCTACACCTTC.

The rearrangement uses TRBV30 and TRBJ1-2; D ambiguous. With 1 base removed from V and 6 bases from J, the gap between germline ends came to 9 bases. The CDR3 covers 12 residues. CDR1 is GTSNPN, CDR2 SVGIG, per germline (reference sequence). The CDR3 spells CAWSGYGDGYTF. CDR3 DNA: TGTGCCTGGAGTGGCTACGGGGATGGCTACACCTTC.

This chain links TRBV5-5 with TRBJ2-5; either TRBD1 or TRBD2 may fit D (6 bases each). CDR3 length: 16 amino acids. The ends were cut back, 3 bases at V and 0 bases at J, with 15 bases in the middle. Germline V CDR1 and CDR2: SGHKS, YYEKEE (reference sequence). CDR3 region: CASSSPGATYQETQYF. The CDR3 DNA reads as TGTGCCAGCAGCTCCCCGGGGGCCACGTACCAAGAGACCCAGTACTTC.

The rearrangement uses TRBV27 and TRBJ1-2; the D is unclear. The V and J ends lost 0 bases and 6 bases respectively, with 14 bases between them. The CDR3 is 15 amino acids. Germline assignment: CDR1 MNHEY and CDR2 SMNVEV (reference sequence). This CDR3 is CASSLSQAYLDGYTF. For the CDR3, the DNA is TGTGCCAGCAGTTTATCGCAGGCCTACCTAGATGGCTACACCTTC.